This T cell receptor beta chain came from a study of cytomegalovirus exposure and HLA in healthy donors (dated by TCRdb to between 2016 and 2019). Background for the entire study: The 650 to 800 repertoires of the first cohort and the 95 to 150 validation repertoires were produced on the same platform, according to a later analysis. The study aimed to test whether cataloging public T cell receptors could reveal signatures of past pathogen exposure. In addition to the first cohort of 650 to 750 subjects, a separate validation cohort of 130 or so different subjects was used. To predict cytomegalovirus infection status, the study combined high-throughput TCR immunosequencing, statistical association of individual TCRs with disease status, and machine learning.

This clone has a single count. The target of this receptor is not known. No qualities accompany the bases; no much larger clone lies one base away. Summary of the overall study and its limitations: The authors suggested that the approach could potentially be generalized to other disease states and immunological phenotypes. In both the original and validation cohorts, the classifier was reported to diagnose cytomegalovirus status with high specificity and sensitivity. Of the cluster scores, roughly 93% were above 0 in a later analysis, which found that TCRs clustered in the first cohort also tended to co-occur in the approximately 110 validation repertoires. In vitro tests confirmed that three of the cytomegalovirus-associated TCR beta chains recognize cytomegalovirus antigens. While some public TCRs were present in many individuals, most TCR sequences turned up only very rarely across donors. In the study, 150 to 200 TCR beta chains were listed as associated with cytomegalovirus. A later analysis lacked HLA typing for the validation cohort, so it scored co-occurrence in that cohort across all 120 repertoires.

The library was obtained by the immunoSEQ multiplex PCR assay. Processing in the source paper ran as follows. A statistical classification framework was developed to diagnose cytomegalovirus status using the catalog of TCR beta chain sequences. What TCRdb holds here is the immuneACCESS table cut down to in-frame rearrangements. Part of the clones is not present; checked against another copy, under half of the missing clones reflect an unresolved V gene, and the others are unexplained. V and J calls and clone size follow that table, whereas D and trimming were derived from the DNA. The sample records about 300,000 clones, around 87% of which are singletons. 0.92% of the sample is in the top ten clones. Separate from the approximately 670-subject first cohort, the validation cohort of about 110 subjects was the group to which the donors belonged. This clonotype was sampled from a woman aged 18-35 years in good health and CMV-seronegative. Specimen: PBMCs.

The sequence in DNA is TGTGCCAGTCAGATCGGTCCCGGGGGGAGCTCCTACAATGAGCAGTTCTTC. It is translated as CASQIGPGGSSYNEQFF. The chain joins TRBV5-4 to TRBJ2-1; a stretch of 7 junction bases matches TRBD2. The germline V gene (reference sequence) gives CDR1 as SGHNT and CDR2 as YYREEE. Clipping removes 8 bases from V and 0 bases from J, with 14 as the unmatched junction base count. The CDR3, from cysteine to phenylalanine, totals 17 residues. The retained sequence is limited to the CDR3, 51 bases, with the frame set at the first base.